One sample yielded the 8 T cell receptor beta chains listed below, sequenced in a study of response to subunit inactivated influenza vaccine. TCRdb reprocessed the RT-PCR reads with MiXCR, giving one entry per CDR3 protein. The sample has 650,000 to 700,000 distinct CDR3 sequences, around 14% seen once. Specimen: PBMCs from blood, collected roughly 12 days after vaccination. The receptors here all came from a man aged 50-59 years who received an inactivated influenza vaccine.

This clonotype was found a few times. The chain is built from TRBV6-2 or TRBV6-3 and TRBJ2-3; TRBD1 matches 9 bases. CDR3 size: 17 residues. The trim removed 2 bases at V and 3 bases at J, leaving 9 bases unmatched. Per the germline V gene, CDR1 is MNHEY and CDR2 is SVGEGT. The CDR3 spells CASSYAGDRESTDTQYF. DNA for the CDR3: TGTGCCAGCAGTTACGCCGGGGACAGGGAGAGTACAGATACGCAGTATTTT.

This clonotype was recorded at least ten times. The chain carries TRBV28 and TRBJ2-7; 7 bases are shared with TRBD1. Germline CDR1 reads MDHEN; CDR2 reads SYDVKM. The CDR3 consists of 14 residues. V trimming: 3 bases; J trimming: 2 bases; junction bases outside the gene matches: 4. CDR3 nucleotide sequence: TGTGCCAGCAGTTTGGTCCAGGGGGCCTACGAGCAGTACTTC. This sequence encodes CASSLVQGAYEQYF.

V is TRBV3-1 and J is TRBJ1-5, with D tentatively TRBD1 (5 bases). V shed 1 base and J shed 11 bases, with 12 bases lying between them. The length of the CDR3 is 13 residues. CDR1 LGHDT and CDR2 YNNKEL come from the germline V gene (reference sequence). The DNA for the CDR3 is TGTGCCAGCAGCCAAGCCGGGGGATCATCCCAGCATTTT. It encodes CASSQAGGSSQHF.

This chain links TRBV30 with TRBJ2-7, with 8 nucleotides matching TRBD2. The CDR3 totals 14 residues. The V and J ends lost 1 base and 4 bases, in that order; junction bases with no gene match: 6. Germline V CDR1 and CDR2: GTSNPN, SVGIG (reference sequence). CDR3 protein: CAWSGTSNFYEQYF. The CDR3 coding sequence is TGTGCCTGGAGTGGGACTAGCAACTTTTACGAGCAGTACTTC.

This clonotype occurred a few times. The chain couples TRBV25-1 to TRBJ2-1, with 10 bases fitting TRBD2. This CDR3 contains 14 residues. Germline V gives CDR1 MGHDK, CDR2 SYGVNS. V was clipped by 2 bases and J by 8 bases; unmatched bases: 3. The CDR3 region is CASSEPSGSHEQFF. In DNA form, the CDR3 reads TGTGCCAGCAGTGAACCTAGCGGGAGCCATGAGCAGTTCTTC.

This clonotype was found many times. The CDR3 nucleotides are TGCGCCAGCAGCTCGAGGGGGCCCGGGGAGCTGTTTTTT. Its translation: CASSSRGPGELFF. The chain uses TRBV5-1 and TRBJ2-2; TRBD1 matches at 7 bases. This CDR3 has 13 amino acids. The ends lost 3 bases at V and 6 bases at J; junction bases unmatched: 2. Germline-derived CDR1 and CDR2 are SGHRS and YFSETQ.

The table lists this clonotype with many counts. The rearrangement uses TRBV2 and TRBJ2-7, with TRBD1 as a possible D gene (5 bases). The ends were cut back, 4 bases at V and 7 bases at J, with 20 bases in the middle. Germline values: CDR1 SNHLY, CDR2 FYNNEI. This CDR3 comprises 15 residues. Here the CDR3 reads CASSGRQSALGEQYF. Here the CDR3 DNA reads TGTGCCAGCAGTGGGAGACAGAGCGCCTTGGGGGAGCAGTACTTC.

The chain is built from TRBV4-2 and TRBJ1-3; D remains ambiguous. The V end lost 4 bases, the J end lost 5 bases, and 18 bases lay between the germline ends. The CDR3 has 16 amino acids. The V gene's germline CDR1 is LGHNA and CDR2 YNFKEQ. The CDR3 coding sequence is TGTGCCAGCAGCCCCTGGGCAGGAGACACCAGAAACACCATATATTTT. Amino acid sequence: CASSPWAGDTRNTIYF.